The 32 T cell receptor beta chains below come from one sample, sequenced in a study of response to subunit inactivated influenza vaccine. TCRdb processed the RT-PCR reads anew with MiXCR; each CDR3 protein has one entry. The sample includes 500,000 to 600,000 distinct CDR3 sequences, more than 15% seen only once; the top ten take less than 4%. The sequences come from CD4+ T cells sorted from PBMCs, collected 23 months after vaccination. The source is a man in his fifties or sixties who received an inactivated influenza vaccine.

The CDR3 reads CATNPSANTGELFF. The CDR3 coding sequence is TGTGCCACAAACCCGTCCGCGAACACCGGGGAGCTGTTTTTT. The chain uses TRBV10-3 and TRBJ2-2; D gene unclear. The germline gives CDR1 ENHRY, CDR2 SYGVKD. The germline V and J ends were trimmed by 10 bases and 0 bases, with 12 bases remaining between them. The length of the CDR3 is 14 residues.

This clonotype appeared a few times. The chain couples TRBV10-3 to TRBJ2-2; the D gene is possibly TRBD1 (6 bases). V was cut by 11 bases and J by 5 bases, with 15 bases left in between. Germline CDR1 ENHRY, CDR2 SYGVKD. CDR3 length: 13 residues. The CDR3 sequence is CAPPFRGTGELFF. Written as DNA, the CDR3 is TGTGCCCCACCCTTTAGGGGGACCGGGGAGCTGTTTTTT.

This clonotype was seen a few times. This chain uses TRBV20-1 with TRBJ2-5, with D perhaps matching TRBD2 (6 bases). V gave up 7 bases and J gave up 4 bases, with 19 bases separating them. Germline V CDR1 and CDR2: DFQATT, SNEGSKA (reference sequence). CDR3 length: 14 residues. The CDR3 region has the DNA TGCAGTGGGGGGAGGACGGGACCCGGAGAGACCCAGTACTTC. It yields the protein CSGGRTGPGETQYF.

Comments on this clonotype: The junction shows a germline mismatch at one end, possibly a read error. This chain links TRBV20-1 with TRBJ1-6; possibly TRBD1 for D (6 bases). CDR3 length: 17 amino acids. Germline CDR1 DFQATT, CDR2 SNEGSKA (reference sequence). The CDR3 here is CSARKSLQGVGNSPHHF. CDR3 nucleotide sequence: TGCAGTGCTAGGAAGTCGTTACAGGGTGTGGGAAATTCACCCCACCACTTT.

V and J are TRBV4-2 and TRBJ2-7; tentatively, D is TRBD2 (5 bases). Between the trimmed V and J ends, which lost 0 bases and 7 bases, there was a span of 16 bases. CDR1 is LGHNA and CDR2 is YNFKEQ in the germline V gene. This CDR3 is built from 15 residues. In DNA, the CDR3 is TGTGCCAGCAGCCAAGATTTAGCGCTTTCGGGGGAGCAGTACTTC. Translation: CASSQDLALSGEQYF.

This sequence joins TRBV20-1 and TRBJ2-7; TRBD2 is a possible D gene (5 bases). The CDR3 has 13 amino acids. The V end lost 6 bases, the J end lost 1 base, and 13 bases lay between the germline ends. The germline CDR1 and CDR2 sequences are DFQATT and SNEGSKA (reference sequence). In DNA form, the CDR3 reads TGCAGTGCGTCAACTAGGTTTTCCTACGAGCAGTACTTC. Its protein is CSASTRFSYEQYF.

Ten or more counts support this clonotype. The rearrangement uses TRBV20-1 and TRBJ2-1; TRBD2 matches 9 bases. CDR3 size: 16 residues. The germline gives CDR1 DFQATT, CDR2 SNEGSKA (reference sequence). V trimming: 2 bases; J trimming: 6 bases; junction bases outside the gene matches: 11. The CDR3 DNA reads as TGCAGTGCTAGACAGCCCGGGACTAGCAGGGTCAATGAGCAGTTCTTC. It translates to CSARQPGTSRVNEQFF.

In its sample, this clonotype was seen many times. This chain links TRBV5-1 with TRBJ2-4; 10 nucleotides align to TRBD1. The CDR3 covers 14 residues. The germline CDR1 and CDR2 sequences are SGHRS and YFSETQ. V gave up 4 bases and J gave up 5 bases; unmatched junction bases: 3. The DNA for the CDR3 is TGCGCCAGCAGCCCGGGACAGGGGCAAAACATTCAGTACTTC. Its translation: CASSPGQGQNIQYF.

This clonotype has only a few counts. J is TRBJ2-1 and V is TRBV7-3; D is undetermined. The germline V gene encodes CDR1 SGHTA and CDR2 FQGTGA. There are 12 residues in the CDR3. V lost 2 bases to trimming and J lost 5 bases, with 4 bases between them. Written as DNA, the CDR3 is TGTGCCAGCAGCTTAGGACACAATGAGCAGTTCTTC. This translates into CASSLGHNEQFF.

Ten or more counts support this clonotype. The V call is TRBV4-2, the J call TRBJ2-1; 8 nucleotides align to TRBD2. Germline assignment: CDR1 LGHNA and CDR2 YNFKEQ. The J segment lost 4 bases and the V segment lost 6 bases, leaving 8 bases of the junction unmatched. This CDR3 spans 15 amino acids. The CDR3 spells CASRQRLAPYNEQFF. The CDR3 nucleotides read TGTGCCAGCAGACAAAGACTAGCGCCTTACAATGAGCAGTTCTTC.

The rearrangement links TRBV14 to TRBJ2-7; 7 nucleotides agree with TRBD1. CDR3 length: 16 amino acids. Germline-derived CDR1 and CDR2 are SGHDN and FVKESK. Trimming took 3 bases from V and 1 from J; bases not matched to a gene: 9. CDR3 in DNA: TGTGCCAGCAGCCATAGACAGGGCCCCGGGTCCTACGAGCAGTACTTC. Amino acids: CASSHRQGPGSYEQYF.

This clonotype was picked up a small number of times. CDR3 DNA: TGTGCCAGCAGTTTGGAGACAACTAATGAAAAACTGTTTTTT. Translated, it gives CASSLETTNEKLFF. V is TRBV12-3 or TRBV12-4 and J is TRBJ1-4, with unresolved D. The V end was cut by 3 bases, the J end by 0 bases, with 5 bases between. The length of the CDR3 is 14 residues.

This chain connects TRBV4-3 to TRBJ2-7; D call uncertain. This CDR3 comprises 14 residues. Germline assignment: CDR1 LGHNA and CDR2 YSLEER. V was trimmed by 2 bases and J by 0 bases, leaving 8 bases between them. Here the CDR3 reads CASSQSRNSYEQYF. The CDR3 DNA reads as TGCGCCAGCAGCCAATCTCGGAACTCCTACGAGCAGTACTTC.

This clonotype occurred a few times. This chain joins TRBV11-3 and TRBJ2-5; D is perhaps TRBD1 or TRBD2 (5 bases each). Germline V CDR1 and CDR2: SGHNT, YENEEA. Trimming cost V 5 bases and J 11 bases, with 15 bases left between them. The CDR3 is made up of 12 amino acids. As DNA, the CDR3 is TGTGCCAGCAGCCTTGTTAAGGGACCTCAGTACTTC. It specifies CASSLVKGPQYF.

The table lists this clonotype with a count of one. The chain has TRBV7-3 and TRBJ2-2; maybe TRBD2 (6 bases). The germline CDR1 and CDR2 sequences are SGHTA and FQGTGA. This CDR3 has 14 residues. The ends were cut back, 5 bases at V and 6 bases at J, with 13 bases in the middle. CDR3 sequence reads: CASSMGERAGELFF. For the CDR3, the DNA is TGTGCCAGCAGCATGGGGGAGCGGGCCGGGGAGCTGTTTTTT.

The chain combines TRBV20-1 with TRBJ2-3, with D tentatively TRBD2 (7 bases). Germline V gene data show CDR1 as DFQATT and CDR2 as SNEGSKA (reference sequence). Trimming pared 8 bases from V and 5 bases from J, leaving 17 bases between. The CDR3 has 13 residues. The CDR3 coding sequence is TGCAGTTTCCCGGGGGGCTGGGAAGATACGCAGTATTTT. Translating it yields CSFPGGWEDTQYF.

In this sample, this clonotype turned up a few times. The chain combines TRBV21-1 with TRBJ1-5. TRBV21-1 is designated a pseudogene. The CDR3 has 17 amino acids. The chain's CDR3 is CASSKVLGQFLNQPQHF. For the CDR3, the DNA is TGTGCCAGCAGCAAAGTTCTCGGCCAGTTCCTCAATCAGCCCCAGCATTTT.

This chain links TRBV20-1 with TRBJ2-7; the match to TRBD1 covers 8 bases. Germline CDR1 reads DFQATT; CDR2 reads SNEGSKA (reference sequence). CDR3 size: 15 residues. V lost 4 bases and J lost 2; bases outside the gene matches: 10. CDR3: CSAKYQGAQTYEQYF. The CDR3 coding sequence is TGCAGTGCTAAATATCAGGGGGCTCAGACCTACGAGCAGTACTTC.

The V and J genes are TRBV18 and TRBJ1-4; D gene unclear. Trimming took off 6 bases at V and 0 bases at J, with 8 bases between the two ends. The CDR3 sequence is 14 residues long. CDR1 is KGHSH and CDR2 is LQKENI in the germline V gene. The CDR3 DNA sequence: TGTGCCAGCTCTGCGGGCGCAACTAATGAAAAACTGTTTTTT. It specifies CASSAGATNEKLFF.

This clonotype was seen only a few times. The J gene is TRBJ2-1, the V gene TRBV20-1; D is unresolved. V gave up 2 bases and J gave up 3 bases, with 11 bases separating them. Looked up from germline, CDR1 is DFQATT and CDR2 is SNEGSKA (reference sequence). The CDR3 runs 14 residues. The CDR3 loop is CSARPLSDYNEQFF. Written as DNA, the CDR3 is TGCAGTGCTAGACCGTTGTCCGACTACAATGAGCAGTTCTTC.

This clonotype was counted many times. The chain has TRBV10-3 and TRBJ1-5; the D is unclear. The V end lost 3 bases, the J end lost 4 bases, and 10 bases lay between the germline ends. This CDR3 is built from 14 residues. Germline CDR1 is ENHRY and CDR2 is SYGVKD. The CDR3 nucleotides are TGTGCCATCAGTGACGGAGGTGGGAATCAGCCCCAGCATTTT. Its protein is CAISDGGGNQPQHF.

CDR3: CSVELASGLETQYF. Here the CDR3 DNA reads TGCAGCGTTGAATTGGCTAGCGGGCTTGAGACCCAGTACTTC. V is TRBV29-1 and J is TRBJ2-5; 8 nucleotides match TRBD2. Losses at the gene ends were 2 bases for V and 5 bases for J; bases not matched to a gene: 7. The CDR3 has 14 amino acids. The germline CDR1 and CDR2 sequences are SQVTM and ANQGSEA.

This clonotype has only a few counts. V and J are TRBV20-1 and TRBJ2-5; 12 positions match TRBD2. The CDR3 contains 15 residues. Germline assignment: CDR1 DFQATT and CDR2 SNEGSKA (reference sequence). Trimming cost V 0 bases and J 4 bases; bases outside gene matches: 3. In nucleotides, the CDR3 is TGCAGTGCTAGAGATACGGGACTAGCGGGAGAGACCCAGTACTTC. It encodes CSARDTGLAGETQYF.

The chain has TRBV20-1 and TRBJ2-5; 15 bases agree with TRBD2. Losses at the gene ends were 6 bases for V and 0 bases for J; bases not matched to a gene: 5. Germline assignment: CDR1 DFQATT and CDR2 SNEGSKA (reference sequence). The CDR3 loop spans 16 amino acids. Written as DNA, the CDR3 is TGCAGTGCGCCCGGACTAGCGGGAGGGAACCAAGAGACCCAGTACTTC. The encoded protein is CSAPGLAGGNQETQYF.

There are a few counts of this clonotype. The chain couples TRBV3-1 to TRBJ1-4; D is possibly TRBD1 (5 bases). Trimming left V 6 bases short and J 5 bases short, with 13 bases between. Per germline, CDR1 LGHDT and CDR2 YNNKEL (reference sequence). This CDR3 has 14 residues. In DNA, the CDR3 is TGTGCCAGCAGACTTGGGACGGACAATGAAAAACTGTTTTTT. Translated: CASRLGTDNEKLFF.

V usage is TRBV7-2 and J usage is TRBJ2-7, with 9 bases that match TRBD1. V shed 4 bases and J 1 base; nucleotides not matched to a gene: 2. Germline CDR1 reads SGHTA; CDR2 reads FQGNSA. The CDR3 has 14 amino acids. CDR3 bases: TGTGCCAGCAGCTGGGACAGGGTGTCCTACGAGCAGTACTTC. It yields the protein CASSWDRVSYEQYF. The variable domain in full, with the rest retrieved from reference TRBV7-2 and TRBJ2-7, is GAGVSQSPSNKVTEKGKDVELRCDPISGHTALYWYRQSLGQGLEFLIYFQGNSAPDKSGLPSDRFSAERTGGSVSTLTIQRTQQEDSAVYLCASSWDRVSYEQYFGPGTRLTVT.

The V call is TRBV6-2 or TRBV6-3, the J call TRBJ2-7; a weak D match, TRBD2 (6 bases). Trimming stripped 6 bases from V and 2 bases from J, with 17 bases between. Germline values: CDR1 MNHEY, CDR2 SVGEGT. The CDR3 totals 15 residues. The CDR3 loop is CASSRIIAVTYEQYF. The CDR3 DNA follows: TGTGCCAGCAGCCGGATCATAGCGGTGACCTACGAGCAGTACTTC.

This clonotype was observed a few times. The chain uses TRBV10-3 and TRBJ2-1, with TRBD2 identical over 10 bases. Germline CDR1 is ENHRY and CDR2 is SYGVKD. V was clipped by 8 bases and J by 6 bases; unmatched bases: 10. This CDR3 is built from 15 residues. CDR3 DNA: TGTGCCATCGGGGCTAGCGGGGGTCTGGGCAATGAGCAGTTCTTC. This sequence encodes CAIGASGGLGNEQFF.

The rearrangement joins TRBV12-3 or TRBV12-4 to TRBJ2-4; 9 bases map to TRBD1. Germline trimming cut 6 bases from V and 0 bases from J; bases unmatched to any gene: 15. CDR3 length: 19 amino acids. The CDR3 DNA follows: TGTGCCAGCAGCACCGGGGAGGGACAGGGAGCCTTAGCCAAAAACATTCAGTACTTC. Its translation is CASSTGEGQGALAKNIQYF.

Only a few counts were recorded for this clonotype. V is TRBV30 and J is TRBJ2-3, with TRBD2 identical over 10 bases. The CDR3 covers 15 residues. CDR1 and CDR2 from the germline V gene are GTSNPN and SVGIG (reference sequence). The J segment lost 0 bases and the V segment lost 4 bases, leaving 4 bases of the junction unmatched. CDR3 region: CAWNVAGGSTDTQYF. CDR3 DNA sequence: TGTGCCTGGAACGTAGCGGGGGGAAGCACAGATACGCAGTATTTT.

Judged by abundance, this clonotype is medium-sized. This chain links TRBV12-3 or TRBV12-4 with TRBJ1-1; 7 nucleotides agree with TRBD1. Trimming took 6 bases from V and 1 from J; bases not matched to a gene: 8. There are 15 residues in the CDR3. As DNA, the CDR3 is TGTGCCAGCAGCCCCGGGACAGTCAAGAACACTGAAGCTTTCTTT. Translating it yields CASSPGTVKNTEAFF.

In this sample, this clonotype turned up a few times. The genes are TRBV5-1 and TRBJ2-2, with a weak D call TRBD1 (6 bases). Germline V CDR1 and CDR2: SGHRS, YFSETQ. The CDR3 is made up of 15 amino acids. Deletions cut 0 bases from V and 2 bases from J, with 8 bases between. CDR3 DNA: TGCGCCAGCAGCTTGGGACAGGTCAACACCGGGGAGCTGTTTTTT. Its translation: CASSLGQVNTGELFF.